This TCR beta chain was profiled in a study of T cell responses to AZD1222 COVID-19 vaccine. Overall study: Whether given at about 4 or about 12 weeks, second doses were pooled. Study outcomes and limitations: Seropositivity was recorded at baseline in only six AZD1222 recipients. Most donors were white British and more were female, and clonal diversity was possibly underestimated.

On this clone itself: No antigen is known for it.

CDR3 length: 15 amino acids. The V end lost 2 bases, the J end lost 3 bases, and 8 bases lay between the germline ends. Germline V gene sequence: CDR1 KGHSY, CDR2 FQNENV. Repertoires were generated with immunoSEQ multiplex PCR, while TCRdb's copy carries only in-frame clones and drops some. The table includes roughly 100,000 clones, about nine tenths detected once. The clonotype was recovered from an adult in good health. This sample comprised peripheral blood, obtained on day 0 of AZD1222 vaccination. The rearrangement uses TRBV16 and TRBJ2-6; tentative D call: TRBD1 (5 bases). CDR3 sequence: CASSQQGGGANVLTF. The CDR3 region has the DNA TGTGCCAGCAGCCAACAGGGTGGTGGGGCCAACGTCCTGACTTTC.